This T cell receptor beta chain came from a study of T cells after yellow fever vaccination. Study results and limitations: There was a possibility that FACS-sorted repertoires contained abundant clonotypes contaminating from the bulk population. Post-booster reappearance was seen for most primary-vaccination clones (roughly 97% CD4, around 90% CD8). It was a small share of clonotypes that appeared in both CD4 and CD8 compartments.

Conversion of TCR transcripts into cDNA relied on 5'RACE template switching, which added a universal primer site and UMIs. One entry per CDR3 protein results from TCRdb running MiXCR on the 5' RACE reads. The sample has 300,000 to 400,000 distinct CDR3 sequences; under 7.5% are singletons. V was cut by 1 base and J by 8 bases, with 8 bases left in between. The length of the CDR3 is 12 residues. The germline gives CDR1 SGHDN, CDR2 FVKESK. This clonotype was seen more than once but under ten times. Antigen: not known. This clonotype originated in a man aged 30-40 years who received the YFV17D yellow fever vaccine. The chain combines TRBV14 with TRBJ1-2, with no clear D. The sequences come from PBMCs, collected 5 days after the yellow fever booster vaccination. CDR3 region: CASSQVEGGYTF. As DNA, the CDR3 is TGTGCCAGCAGCCAAGTTGAGGGAGGCTACACCTTC.